This entry lists 18 T cell receptor beta chains sequenced from one sample in a study of Ad26.COV2.S vaccination and SARS-CoV-2 variants. As to treatment: around 19 received Ad26.COV2.S at low or high dose, single or two shots; about 5 received placebo; per-sample allocation not given. Specimen acquisition occurred on day 63 following the initial vaccine or placebo injection. Assay used: immunoSEQ multiplex PCR; TCRdb lists only in-frame clones, some missing. The sample has roughly 400,000 clones, about 90% seen once. The source material was peripheral blood, sampled in a trial of Ad26.COV2.S vaccine versus placebo. The source is a person between 18 and 59 years old who received the Ad26.COV2.S COVID-19 vaccine or a placebo.

This sequence joins TRBV7-2 and TRBJ2-7, with a tentative D call TRBD2 (5 bases). In germline, CDR1 is SGHTA, CDR2 FQGNSA. The ends were cut back, 4 bases at V and 0 bases at J, with 10 bases in the middle. The CDR3 has 14 amino acids. CDR3 region: CASSSFRGSYEQYF. CDR3 DNA sequence: TGTGCCAGCAGCTCTTTCCGGGGCTCCTACGAGCAGTACTTC.

J is TRBJ1-6 and V is TRBV13; the D is unclear. V was pared by 1 base and J by 1 base, with 11 bases between. This CDR3 contains 17 residues. Germline loops: CDR1 PRHDT, CDR2 FYEKMQ (reference sequence). The CDR3 sequence is CASSLDGGRSYNSPLHF. The CDR3 nucleotides are TGTGCCAGCAGCTTAGATGGAGGGAGGTCCTATAATTCACCCCTCCACTTT.

The V and J genes are TRBV24-1 and TRBJ2-1; D is unclear. V was cut by 8 bases and J by 7 bases, with 17 bases left in between. CDR3 length: 14 residues. Germline lookup yields CDR1 KGHDR and CDR2 SFDVKD. CDR3 sequence reads: CATTPASAWNEQFF. CDR3 in DNA: TGTGCCACCACACCCGCCTCGGCTTGGAATGAGCAGTTCTTC.

This clone was observed once. The chain employs TRBV2 and TRBJ2-1; D call uncertain. V was clipped by 3 bases and J by 4 bases, with 7 bases between them. CDR3 length: 13 residues. CDR1 SNHLY and CDR2 FYNNEI come from the germline V gene. CDR3 region: CASSDLSYNEQFF. CDR3 nucleotides: TGTGCCAGCAGTGATCTGTCATACAATGAGCAGTTCTTC.

The J gene is TRBJ2-7, the V gene TRBV9; tentative D call: TRBD1 (5 bases). CDR3 size: 13 residues. Germline lookup yields CDR1 SGDLS and CDR2 YYNGEE. Trimming took off 4 bases at V and 8 bases at J, with 16 bases between the two ends. The CDR3: CASSPLGTGQQYF. The CDR3 DNA reads as TGTGCCAGCAGCCCTCTGGGTACAGGTCAGCAGTACTTC.

This clone was seen just once. The chain has TRBV5-1 and TRBJ2-2; the D is unclear. The V gene's germline CDR1 is SGHRS and CDR2 YFSETQ. The CDR3 covers 15 residues. Trimming stripped 4 bases from V and 1 base from J, with 11 bases between. As DNA, the CDR3 is TGCGCCAGCAGCAGGTCAGAAAAGAACACCGGGGAGCTGTTTTTT. As protein: CASSRSEKNTGELFF.

J is TRBJ1-6 and V is TRBV5-1; D is undetermined. Trimming removed 1 base from V and 7 bases from J, with 12 bases in between. This CDR3 contains 15 residues. Germline CDR1 and CDR2: SGHRS and YFSETQ. CDR3 in amino acids: CASSLFEAGNSPLHF. CDR3 nucleotides: TGCGCCAGCAGCTTGTTCGAGGCAGGCAATTCACCCCTCCACTTT.

V is TRBV19 and J is TRBJ1-2, with D perhaps TRBD1 (6 bases). Trimming removed 7 bases at V and 3 bases at J, with 12 bases between. The germline V gene encodes CDR1 LNHDA and CDR2 SQIVND (reference sequence). The CDR3 is made up of 13 amino acids. The CDR3 DNA reads TGTGCCAGTACGACAGGATTTGACTATGGCTACACCTTC. Translating it yields CASTTGFDYGYTF.

V usage is TRBV24-1 and J usage is TRBJ2-1; D may correspond to TRBD1 or TRBD2 (5 bases each). This CDR3 spans 13 amino acids. V was trimmed by 1 base and J by 8 bases, leaving 8 bases between them. Germline CDR1 and CDR2: KGHDR and SFDVKD. The CDR3, as DNA: TGTGCCACCAGTGATTTTCTGGGGGATGAGCAGTTCTTC. The encoded protein is CATSDFLGDEQFF.

The sample holds a few counts of this clone. This rearrangement joins TRBV7-9 to TRBJ1-6; no definite D call. Per the germline V gene, CDR1 is SEHNR and CDR2 is FQNEAQ (reference sequence). V was pared by 1 base and J by 0 bases, with 7 bases between. CDR3 length equals 16 residues. Written as DNA, the CDR3 is TGTGCCAGCAGCTTAGAACCGAGCTCCTATAATTCACCCCTCCACTTT. It encodes CASSLEPSSYNSPLHF.

Comment on this clone: A much more abundant neighbour one base away suggests this may be a read error. The chain is built from TRBV2 and TRBJ2-2; 13 bases match TRBD2. V dropped 4 bases and J dropped 5; count of bases not matched to a gene: 1. Germline V gene sequence: CDR1 SNHLY, CDR2 FYNNEI. The CDR3 covers 15 residues. Here the CDR3 reads CASSGTSGRTGELFF. CDR3 sequence (DNA): TGTGCCAGCAGTGGGACTAGCGGGAGAACCGGGGAGCTGTTTTTT.

The rearrangement joins TRBV5-6 to TRBJ2-7; D remains unclear. The CDR3 has 11 residues. CDR1 is SGHDT, CDR2 YYEEEE, per germline. V was shortened by 2 bases and J by 6 bases, with 6 bases between the two germline ends. CDR3 DNA sequence: TGTGCCAGCAGCTTCGGTTTCGAGCAGTACTTC. It codes for CASSFGFEQYF.

The chain carries TRBV6-5 and TRBJ2-3; the match to TRBD1 covers 10 bases. The CDR3 spans 16 residues. Germline trimming cut 4 bases from V and 0 bases from J; bases unmatched to any gene: 4. CDR1 and CDR2 from the germline V gene are MNHEY and SVGAGI. The CDR3 bases are TGTGCCAGCAGTTCCCAGGACAGGGGGAGCACAGATACGCAGTATTTT. It translates to CASSSQDRGSTDTQYF.

V usage is TRBV5-1 and J usage is TRBJ1-6; D gene unclear. CDR3 size: 15 residues. Germline loops: CDR1 SGHRS, CDR2 YFSETQ. V lost 2 bases and J lost 7, with 13 bases in between. CDR3 DNA: TGCGCCAGCAGCTTAGAGACAATTAGGAATTCACCCCTCCACTTT. This sequence encodes CASSLETIRNSPLHF.

This chain links TRBV28 with TRBJ2-7; the D gene could be TRBD1 or TRBD2 (5 bases each). Trimming took 5 bases from V and 3 from J, leaving 23 bases between them. The CDR3 is 17 amino acids. CDR1 and CDR2 from the germline V gene are MDHEN and SYDVKM. CDR3 nucleotides: TGTGCCAGCAGTCCCCCCCAGGGACCCCCAACCTACTACGAGCAGTACTTC. Protein product: CASSPPQGPPTYYEQYF.

This chain uses TRBV11-2 with TRBJ1-4; possible D gene TRBD1, 6 bases. CDR3 size: 16 residues. Trimming took off 0 bases at V and 6 bases at J, with 14 bases between the two ends. Germline V gene sequence: CDR1 SGHAT, CDR2 FQNNGV. CDR3 amino acids: CASSLEGGVAYEKLFF. The CDR3 DNA follows: TGTGCCAGCAGCTTAGAAGGGGGGGTGGCTTATGAAAAACTGTTTTTT.

This clone occurred once. The chain carries TRBV9 and TRBJ2-1; 7 bases are a match to TRBD1. J lost 5 bases, V lost 3 bases, and 11 bases had no gene match. The CDR3 totals 16 residues. CDR1 is SGDLS and CDR2 is YYNGEE in the germline V gene. The CDR3 DNA reads as TGTGCCAGCAGCGCCAGGGGGACACCCCCAGACAATGAGCAGTTCTTC. It is translated as CASSARGTPPDNEQFF.

This chain uses TRBV4-3 with TRBJ1-5; D perhaps matches TRBD1 (5 bases). V was shortened by 1 base and J by 7 bases, with 20 bases between the two germline ends. Germline CDR1 LGHNA, CDR2 YSLEER. This CDR3 is 17 amino acids long. The CDR3 sequence is CASSQGMGAGYRQPQHF. DNA for the CDR3: TGCGCCAGCAGCCAAGGGATGGGAGCAGGGTACCGGCAGCCCCAGCATTTT.